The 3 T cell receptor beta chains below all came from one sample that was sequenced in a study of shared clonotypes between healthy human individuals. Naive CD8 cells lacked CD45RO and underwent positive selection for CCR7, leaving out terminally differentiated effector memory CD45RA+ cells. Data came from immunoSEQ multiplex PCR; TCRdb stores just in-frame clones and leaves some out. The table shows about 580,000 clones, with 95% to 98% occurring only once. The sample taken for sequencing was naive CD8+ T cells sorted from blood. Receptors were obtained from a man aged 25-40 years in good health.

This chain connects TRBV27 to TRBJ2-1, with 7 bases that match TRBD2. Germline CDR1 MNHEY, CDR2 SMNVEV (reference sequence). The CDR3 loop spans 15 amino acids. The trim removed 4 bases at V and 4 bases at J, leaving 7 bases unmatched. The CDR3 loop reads CASSSGLGPYNEQFF. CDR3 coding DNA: TGTGCCAGCAGTTCTGGACTAGGGCCTTACAATGAGCAGTTCTTC.

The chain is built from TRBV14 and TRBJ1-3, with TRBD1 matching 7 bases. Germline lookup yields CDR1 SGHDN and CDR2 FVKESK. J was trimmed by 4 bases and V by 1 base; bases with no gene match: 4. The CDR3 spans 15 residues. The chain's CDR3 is CASSQGQGYGNTIYF. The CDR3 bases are TGTGCCAGCAGCCAAGGACAGGGATACGGAAACACCATATATTTT.

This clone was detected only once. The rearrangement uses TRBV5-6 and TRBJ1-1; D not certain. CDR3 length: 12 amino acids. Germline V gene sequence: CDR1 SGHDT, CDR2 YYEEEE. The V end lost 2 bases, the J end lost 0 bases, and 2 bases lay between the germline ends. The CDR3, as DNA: TGTGCCAGCAGCTTCCTGAACACTGAAGCTTTCTTT. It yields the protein CASSFLNTEAFF. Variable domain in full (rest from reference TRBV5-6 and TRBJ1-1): DAGVTQSPTHLIKTRGQQVTLRCSPKSGHDTVSWYQQALGQGPQFIFQYYEEEERQRGNFPDRFSGHQFPNYSSELNVNALLLGDSALYLCASSFLNTEAFFGQGTRLTVV.